This is a list of T cell receptor beta chains from one sample in a study of blood T cell repertoires in COVID-19. Assay: immunoSEQ multiplex PCR; the TCRdb copy retains only in-frame clones and omits some. The sample yields tens of thousands of clones, about four fifths seen once. The sequenced material came from peripheral blood. The receptors here all came from a man between 65 and 79 years old with COVID-19, enrolled during active disease. Each CDR3 is given with its conserved first and last residue. Each record gives: J gene, clone size, V gene, D gene, CDR3 DNA, CDR3 protein. D genes are given only for firm matches. Clone size is not always given. Where it is, it says once, few, many or a class for expanded clones.

TRBJ1-5	.	TRBV5-1	.	TGCGCCAGCAGCCCAACGGGACACCTCAATCAGCCCCAGCATTTT	CASSPTGHLNQPQHF
TRBJ2-3	.	TRBV9	.	TGTGCCAGCAGCGTAGACGCGCGGGGGCCAGATACGCAGTATTTT	CASSVDARGPDTQYF
TRBJ1-2	.	TRBV5-1	TRBD1	TGCGCCAGCAGCAGCGGGACAGGGCTCGTTGGCTACACCTTC	CASSSGTGLVGYTF
TRBJ2-7	.	TRBV23-1	.	TGCGCCAGCAGTCTAGACAGACGTTCGGAGCAGTACTTC	CASSLDRRSEQYF
TRBJ2-7	.	TRBV7-8	.	TGTGCCAGCACCCAGGGGGGCTACGAGCAGTACTTC	CASTQGGYEQYF
TRBJ1-5	.	TRBV6-5	.	TGTGCCAGCAGTTATTCGGGAGTTCAGCCCCAGCATTTT	CASSYSGVQPQHF
TRBJ1-2	.	TRBV4-2	TRBD1	TGTGCCAGCAGCCTTTTTGGACAGGGCCTTAACTATGGCTACACCTTC	CASSLFGQGLNYGYTF
TRBJ2-7	.	TRBV6-2/TRBV6-3	.	TGTGCCAGCAGTTACACGGGAGAACAGAACGAGCAGTACTTC	CASSYTGEQNEQYF
TRBJ1-5	once	TRBV30	.	TGTGCCTGGAGTGCTGTAAATAGCAATCAGCCCCAGCATTTT	CAWSAVNSNQPQHF
TRBJ1-1	.	TRBV19	TRBD1	TGTGCCAGTAGTATACTCCCGGGACAGGGGTACACTGAAGCTTTCTTT	CASSILPGQGYTEAFF
TRBJ2-7	.	TRBV6-5	TRBD2	TGTGCCAGCAGTTACTCGGCTAGCGGGGGGTACGAGCAGTACTTC	CASSYSASGGYEQYF
TRBJ2-1	.	TRBV5-1	.	TGCGCCAGCAGCTTTCAGGGGAGCGATGAGCAGTTCTTC	CASSFQGSDEQFF
TRBJ1-1	.	TRBV30	.	TGTGCCTGGAGTAGGTGGGGAGGGGGGTACGGTGAAGCTTTCTTT	CAWSRWGGGYGEAFF
TRBJ2-6	.	TRBV9	TRBD1	TGTGCCAGCAGGGGATGGGGGACAGGTGAACATGGCCTGACTTTC	CASRGWGTGEHGLTF
TRBJ2-2	many	TRBV6-2/TRBV6-3	.	TGTGCCAGCAGTACTCCGGGACAACACACCGGGGAGCTGTTTTTT	CASSTPGQHTGELFF
TRBJ1-1	.	TRBV6-5	TRBD1	TGTGCCAGCAGTAGGGACAGGGAAGCTTTCTTT	CASSRDREAFF
TRBJ1-2	once	TRBV6-1	.	TGTGCCAGCAGTGACGTGACAGGTCCCCTTATTCGCTACACCTTC	CASSDVTGPLIRYTF
TRBJ2-5	.	TRBV25-1	TRBD2	TGTGCCAGCAGTGAATCTTGGGGACTAGGGCCCGAGACCCAGTACTTC	CASSESWGLGPETQYF
TRBJ2-5	.	TRBV9	TRBD2	TGTGCCAGCAGCCTAGGGGTAGCGGGGGTACAAGAGACCCAGTACTTC	CASSLGVAGVQETQYF
TRBJ1-1	.	TRBV19	.	TGTGCCAGTAGTATCGGACTTAATGAAGCTTTCTTT	CASSIGLNEAFF
TRBJ1-5	.	TRBV5-8	TRBD1	TGTGCCAGCACGAGGGACAGGGGGCATTCTGGCAATCAGCCCCAGCATTTT	CASTRDRGHSGNQPQHF
TRBJ1-2	.	TRBV4-2	.	TGTGCCAGCACCCCAGGGGCGAACTATGGCTACACCTTC	CASTPGANYGYTF
TRBJ1-5	.	TRBV7-8	.	TGTGCCAGCAGCTACGAGAGGTATCAGCCCCAGCATTTT	CASSYERYQPQHF
TRBJ1-5	.	TRBV2	.	TGTGCCAGCCGACGGGGGGGCGCCGGGGGCAATCAGCCCCAGCATTTT	CASRRGGAGGNQPQHF
TRBJ2-7	.	TRBV7-2	TRBD2	TGTGCCAGCAGCTTTAGCGGGAGTAGGTCCGACGAGCAGTACTTC	CASSFSGSRSDEQYF
TRBJ1-2	.	TRBV15	.	TGTGCCACCAGCAAGGACAGCAACTATGGCTACACCTTC	CATSKDSNYGYTF
TRBJ1-2	.	TRBV9	.	TGTGCCAGCTCCGGGCAGGGCCTGACTAACTATGGCTACACCTTC	CASSGQGLTNYGYTF
TRBJ2-5	.	TRBV4-2	.	TGTGCCAGCAGCCAAGATCCCAGAGGTCAAGAGACCCAGTACTTC	CASSQDPRGQETQYF
TRBJ2-2	.	TRBV6-5	TRBD2	TGTGCCAGCAGATTCGCGGGGGGGTTCACCGGGGAGCTGTTTTTT	CASRFAGGFTGELFF
TRBJ2-3	.	TRBV29-1	TRBD2	TGCAGCGTCGGAAGCGGGGGTTATGCAGATACGCAGTATTTT	CSVGSGGYADTQYF
TRBJ2-7	.	TRBV7-2	TRBD1	TGTGCCAGCAGCTTAGGGGGATCAGGGGGCGCCTACGAGCAGTACTTC	CASSLGGSGGAYEQYF